This T cell receptor beta chain came from a study of shared clonotypes between healthy human individuals (dated by TCRdb to the early 2020s). For the study in its entirety: The cohort included a few men and a couple of women between 18 and 49 years of age. Each donor's leukapheresis produced roughly between about 0.8 and 8.9 billion PBMCs. To increase sequencing depth and limit assay-specific biases, different laboratories used diverse techniques to prepare libraries and sequence TCR repertoires. For each donor, CD4 naive and CD4 memory were each run on three plates, CD8 naive on two plates, and CD8 memory on one plate. To estimate repertoire size and how much clonotypes are shared between individuals, the study performed deep sequencing of blood TCR repertoires from about five healthy adults.

Using the deep immunoSEQ assay, multiplex PCR amplified TCR CDR3 regions from genomic DNA. Extracted genomic DNA from each cell subset was spread evenly across all wells of several immunoSEQ 96-well plates, with each plate serving as a replicate. For sorted subsets, approximately 190 ng genomic DNA, equal to tens of thousands of T cell genomes, was loaded into each replicate PCR. The purified libraries were quantified using a Qubit 3.0 fluorometer, sized with a Bioanalyzer 2100, and then quantified again using the KAPA Library Quantification kit. A separate single-read 150-cycle Illumina NextSeq 550 flow cell was used to sequence each immunoSEQ 96-well plate. The paper's processing steps were these. The immunoSEQ output contained only junctional sequences without quality scores, so filtering could not match that applied to full-length reads. Sequences were annotated with PyIR, a Python wrapper for IgBLAST v1.9, using IMGT germline references to assign V/J genes and CDR3. Reads were filtered out if the reads had weak V/J assignments (E-value above 1e-6), no CDR3, stop codons, out-of-frame junctions, or ambiguous translated residues. V3J clonotypes were defined by identical inferred V gene, J gene, and CDR3 amino acid sequence. Percentage overlap between repertoires was computed as shared unique clonotypes divided by the size of the smaller repertoire. Repertoire richness was assessed with RTK rarefaction, the Chao1 estimator, and Recon v2.1 estimates of unobserved clonotypes. Generation probabilities were computed with OLGA for all TCRbeta clonotypes obtained by the gDNA method from a handful of donors. The table comes from immuneACCESS by way of TCRdb, which keeps in-frame sequences with V and J called. Part of the clones is missing from these tables; in studies checked, under half for an unresolved V gene and the rest for unknown reasons. The D gene and trimming were derived from the DNA, and the V and J assignments and clone size from that table. For this sample there are around 700,000 clones; 92% appear just once. Roughly 24% of the sample is held by the ten biggest clonotypes.

CD8 naive samples consisted of CD45RO-negative cells that were positively selected for CCR7, yielding a CD45RA+CCR7+ population without TemRA cells. Donors were healthy HIV-negative adults with no recently reported acute infections or vaccinations. Every donor was a Caucasian adult living in Nashville, Tennessee, USA. Blood was collected by leukapheresis, and PBMCs were isolated by Ficoll-Histopaque density gradient centrifugation and then cryopreserved in liquid nitrogen vapor phase. Purity and quantity of every magnetically sorted T cell population were checked by analytical flow cytometry. Each sorted fraction had its genomic DNA isolated and then quantified by UV absorbance on a Nanodrop 2000c. Looking up the germline V gene yields CDR1 SGDLS and CDR2 YYNGEE. The V end gives up 3 bases and the J end 5 bases, leaving 7 bases in the junction not matched to a gene. Including the terminal cysteine and phenylalanine, the CDR3 comprises 16 residues. Only CDR3 DNA is held: 48 bases, read in frame from base 1.

A note on this clone: What this receptor recognizes is not known. Base qualities are not recorded, but no much larger clone differs from it by a single base.

The investigation overall reported the following: Pairwise subsampling indicated that sequencing depth was expected to affect the degree of clonotype sharing among donors. Sampling was limited to blood, and TCR repertoires in tissue likely differ from TCR repertoires in blood. The genetic and exposure-history diversity represented was limited by the small number of donors. Even with the large sequencing depth, rarefaction of the sorted-subset datasets indicated that sequencing was incomplete. Roughly 5% of naive CD4, 3.5% of naive CD8, 2.3% of memory CD4, and 0.4% of memory CD8 clonotypes were shared across four donors. Higher generation probabilities were observed for clonotypes shared by all four sorted-subset donors than for non-shared clonotypes. Naive subsets generally had larger estimated clonotype richness than memory subsets.

The receptor chain draws on TRBV9 and TRBJ2-3; a stretch of 12 junction bases matches TRBD2. Sequencing was done on a sample of naive CD8+ T cells sorted from blood. Reading the label with the study, this specimen's cell subset or site is: CD45RA+CCR7+. This clonotype was sampled from a man aged 25-40 years in good health. The DNA is as follows: TGTGCCAGCAGCGCAGAGTGGGGACTAGCGGGAGATACGCAGTATTTT. This encodes CASSAEWGLAGDTQYF.